The rows below give T cell receptor beta chains drawn from one sample of a study of blood T cells in healthy people across ages. From the 5' RACE reads, TCRdb called clonotypes with MiXCR, one entry per CDR3 protein. Among about 640,000 distinct CDR3 sequences listed, 40% to 45% were seen once. The specimen sequenced was blood. These receptors all stem from a man at least 80 years old in good health. Both conserved end residues are part of each CDR3. The D gene is left open where the match is weak. Only part of the rows carry a size: once, few, many, or a class if the clone is expanded.

TRBJ1-2 . TRBD1 TRBV28 CASSLGGQGNYGYTF TGTGCCAGCAGTTTAGGGGGACAGGGGAACTATGGCTACACCTTC
TRBJ2-4 . . TRBV5-6 CASSLRLAKNIQYF TGTGCCAGCAGCTTGAGGTTGGCCAAAAACATTCAGTACTTC
TRBJ1-1 . . TRBV6-2/TRBV6-3 CASIKGDHRNTEAFF TGTGCCAGCATCAAAGGGGACCACCGGAACACTGAAGCTTTCTTT
TRBJ2-3 few . TRBV4-3 CASSQAGAALNTDTQYF TGCGCCAGCAGTCAGGCGGGGGCCGCGTTAAACACAGATACGCAGTATTTT
TRBJ2-3 . TRBD2 TRBV7-2 CASSLLASTSGGADTQYF TGTGCCAGCAGCTTATTAGCCTCGACTAGCGGGGGGGCAGATACGCAGTATTTT
TRBJ2-7 . . TRBV15 CATSSRGRMEGEQYF TGTGCCACCAGCAGTCGGGGGCGAATGGAAGGCGAGCAGTACTTC
TRBJ2-1 . . TRBV20-1 CSARAAPEPFF TGCAGTGCTAGAGCCGCCCCAGAACCGTTCTTC
TRBJ1-2 few TRBD1 TRBV6-1 CASSGPSGTGVIYGYTF TGTGCCAGCAGTGGTCCCTCCGGGACAGGGGTGATCTATGGCTACACCTTC
TRBJ1-2 . TRBD1 TRBV5-6 CASSLGDRGRSYGYTF TGTGCCAGCAGCTTGGGAGACAGGGGGCGCTCCTATGGCTACACCTTC
TRBJ2-1 . . TRBV10-3 CAISIQGSSYEQFF TGTGCCATCAGTATACAGGGTTCCTCCTACGAGCAGTTCTTC
TRBJ2-5 once . TRBV24-1 CATSDFMAETQYF TGTGCCACCAGTGATTTCATGGCGGAGACCCAGTACTTC
TRBJ1-2 few TRBD1 TRBV7-9 CASGQENYGYTF TGTGCCAGTGGACAGGAGAACTATGGCTACACCTTC
TRBJ2-1 . . TRBV4-3 CASSQVRADRGSYNEQFF TGCGCCAGCAGCCAAGTACGGGCGGACCGAGGCTCCTACAATGAGCAGTTCTTC
TRBJ2-7 . . TRBV15 CATSLRYEQYF TGTGCCACCAGCCTCCGCTACGAGCAGTACTTC
TRBJ1-3 . . TRBV4-3 CASSQDLARSGNTIYF TGCGCCAGCAGCCAAGATTTGGCCCGCTCGGGAAACACCATATATTTT
TRBJ2-3 many TRBD2 TRBV5-1 CASSLVGLPTDTQYF TGCGCCAGCAGCTTGGTGGGACTACCAACAGATACGCAGTATTTT
TRBJ2-1 . . TRBV6-6 CASSYRVGALGNEQFF TGTGCCAGCAGTTACCGGGTCGGGGCCCTAGGAAATGAGCAGTTCTTC
TRBJ2-3 few . TRBV5-8 CASSLTGGHTDTQYF TGTGCCAGCAGCTTAACGGGGGGCCACACAGATACGCAGTATTTT
TRBJ1-1 . TRBD1 TRBV12-3/TRBV12-4 CASSSGTGGFRGTEAFF TGTGCCAGCAGTTCCGGGACAGGGGGCTTTCGGGGCACTGAAGCTTTCTTT
TRBJ2-1 . TRBD1 TRBV5-1 CASSLSGQGCNEQFF TGCGCCAGCAGCTTGTCCGGACAGGGTTGCAATGAGCAGTTCTTC
TRBJ1-5 few . TRBV20-1 CSASKQEDQPQHF TGCAGTGCTAGCAAACAAGAGGATCAGCCCCAGCATTTT
TRBJ2-6 . . TRBV7-2 CASSLTRGGANVLTF TGTGCCAGCAGCCTAACTAGGGGCGGGGCCAACGTCCTGACTTTC
TRBJ1-2 many . TRBV4-3 CASSQDLANYGYTF TGCGCCAGCAGCCAAGATTTGGCTAACTATGGCTACACCTTC
TRBJ2-1 . . TRBV11-3 CASSKGPWNEQFF TGTGCCAGCAGCAAGGGTCCCTGGAATGAGCAGTTCTTC
TRBJ2-1 . TRBD2 TRBV28 CASRSRLAGGLNEQFF TGTGCCAGCAGATCCCGACTAGCGGGAGGGTTAAATGAGCAGTTCTTC
TRBJ1-2 few TRBD1 TRBV6-2/TRBV6-3 CASSYRDRAGGYTF TGTGCCAGCAGTTACAGGGACAGGGCTGGCGGCTACACCTTC
TRBJ2-5 . . TRBV15 CATSTLLGVGETQYF TGTGCCACCAGCACCCTGCTGGGAGTGGGGGAGACCCAGTACTTC
TRBJ1-2 . . TRBV6-1 CASSDSSGYGYTF TGTGCCAGCAGTGATAGTAGCGGGTATGGCTACACCTTC
TRBJ2-7 . . TRBV20-1 CSARGQSNEQYF TGCAGTGCGCGAGGACAGAGCAATGAGCAGTACTTC
TRBJ1-5 . . TRBV27 CASRRTISNQPQHF TGTGCCAGCAGAAGGACGATTAGCAATCAGCCCCAGCATTTT
TRBJ2-1 . TRBD2 TRBV4-1 CASSHTASGGAGEQFF TGCGCCAGCAGCCACACCGCTAGCGGGGGGGCTGGGGAGCAGTTCTTC
TRBJ2-5 . TRBD2 TRBV27 CASSGGLAGGHGLQETQYF TGTGCCAGCAGTGGGGGACTAGCGGGGGGGCATGGTCTTCAAGAGACCCAGTACTTC
TRBJ2-3 . . TRBV4-2 CASSPMGELAGDTQYF TGTGCCAGCAGCCCAATGGGGGAGTTGGCGGGAGATACGCAGTATTTT
TRBJ1-4 few . TRBV27 CASSSGAGGPMGEKLFF TGTGCCAGCAGTTCTGGGGCCGGGGGGCCGATGGGTGAAAAACTGTTTTTT
TRBJ2-7 many . TRBV7-2 CASSLVSESSYEQYF TGTGCCAGCAGCTTAGTGTCAGAGAGCTCCTACGAGCAGTACTTC
TRBJ2-3 few TRBD1 TRBV6-6 CASRTGTGDRTDTQYF TGTGCCAGCAGGACAGGGACAGGGGACCGCACAGATACGCAGTATTTT
TRBJ2-2 . TRBD2 TRBV6-1 CASSELGSGGSTGELFF TGTGCCAGCAGTGAATTGGGTAGCGGGGGGTCCACCGGGGAGCTGTTTTTT
TRBJ1-1 few TRBD1 TRBV7-6 CASSLGQGTNTEAFF TGTGCCAGCAGCTTAGGACAGGGAACGAACACTGAAGCTTTCTTT
TRBJ1-2 . TRBD1 TRBV5-1 CASSATGDYGYTF TGCGCCAGCAGCGCGACAGGGGACTATGGCTACACCTTC
TRBJ1-4 many . TRBV6-5 CASSKDTAGEKLFF TGTGCCAGCAGCAAGGACACGGCGGGTGAAAAACTGTTTTTT